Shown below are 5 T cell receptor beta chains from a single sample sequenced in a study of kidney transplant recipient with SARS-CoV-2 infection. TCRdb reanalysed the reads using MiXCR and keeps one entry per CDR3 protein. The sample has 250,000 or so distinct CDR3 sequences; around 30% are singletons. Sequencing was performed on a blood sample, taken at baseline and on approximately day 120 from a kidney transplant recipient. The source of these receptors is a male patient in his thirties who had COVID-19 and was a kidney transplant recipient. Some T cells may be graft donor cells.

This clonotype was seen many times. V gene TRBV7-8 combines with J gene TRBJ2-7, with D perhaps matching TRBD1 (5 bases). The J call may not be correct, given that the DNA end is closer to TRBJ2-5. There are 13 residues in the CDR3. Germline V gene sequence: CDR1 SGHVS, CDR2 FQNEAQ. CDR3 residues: CASSSSREETQYF. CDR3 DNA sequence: TGTGCCAGCAGCTCAAGCAGGGAAGAGACCCAGTACTTC.

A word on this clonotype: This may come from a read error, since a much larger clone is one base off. The CDR3 is CASGFIPGLVGGMGTSGSYEQYF. Here the CDR3 DNA reads TGTGCTAGTGGTTTTATACCGGGACTAGTGGGAGGAATGGGAACGTCAGGTTCCTACGAGCAGTACTTC. This rearrangement joins TRBV12-5 to TRBJ2-7; TRBD2 aligns across 8 bases. From germline, CDR1 is LGHNT and CDR2 FRNRAP. This CDR3 is 23 amino acids long. Germline trimming cut 3 bases from V and 1 base from J; bases unmatched to any gene: 29.

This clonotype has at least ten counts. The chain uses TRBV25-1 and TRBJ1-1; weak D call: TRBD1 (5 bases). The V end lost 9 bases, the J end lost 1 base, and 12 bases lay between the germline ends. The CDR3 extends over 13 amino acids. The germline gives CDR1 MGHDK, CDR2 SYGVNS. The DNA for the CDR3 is TGTGCCAGTACCAAGGACACGAACACTGAAGCTTTCTTT. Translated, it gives CASTKDTNTEAFF. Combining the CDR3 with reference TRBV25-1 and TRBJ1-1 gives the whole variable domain EADIYQTPRYLVIGTGKKITLECSQTMGHDKMYWYQQDPGMELHLIHYSYGVNSTEKGDLSSESTVSRIRTEHFPLTLESARPSHTSQYLCASTKDTNTEAFFGQGTRLTVV.

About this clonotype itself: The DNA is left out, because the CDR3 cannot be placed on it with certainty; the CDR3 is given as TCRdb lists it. The chain's CDR3 is CASKFAIGAYEQHF. The chain uses TRBV19 and TRBJ2-7. Germline V gene lookup returns CDR1 LNHDA and CDR2 SQIVND (reference sequence). Counting both end residues, the CDR3 totals 14 amino acids.

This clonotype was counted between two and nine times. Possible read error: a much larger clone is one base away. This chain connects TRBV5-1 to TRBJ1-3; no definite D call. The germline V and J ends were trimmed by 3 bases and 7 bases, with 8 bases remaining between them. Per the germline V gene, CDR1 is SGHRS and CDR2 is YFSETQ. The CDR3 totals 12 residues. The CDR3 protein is CASSSEGNTIYF. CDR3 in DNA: TGCGCCAGCAGCTCGGAAGGGAACACCATATATTTT.